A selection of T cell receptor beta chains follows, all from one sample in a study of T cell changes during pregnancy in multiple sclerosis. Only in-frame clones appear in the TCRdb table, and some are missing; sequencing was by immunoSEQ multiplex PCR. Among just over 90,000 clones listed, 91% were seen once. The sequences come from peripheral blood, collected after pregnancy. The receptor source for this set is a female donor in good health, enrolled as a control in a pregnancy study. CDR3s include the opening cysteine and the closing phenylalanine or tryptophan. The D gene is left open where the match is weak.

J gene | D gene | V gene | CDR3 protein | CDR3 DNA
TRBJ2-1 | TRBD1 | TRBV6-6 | CASSWDRDYNEQFF | TGTGCCAGCAGTTGGGACAGGGACTACAATGAGCAGTTCTTC
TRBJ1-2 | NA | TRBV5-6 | CASSFGSLQGLLYGYTF | TGTGCCAGCAGCTTTGGATCGCTGCAGGGCCTCCTATATGGCTACACCTTC
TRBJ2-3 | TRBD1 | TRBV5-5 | CASREGQVTDTQYF | TGTGCCAGCAGGGAGGGACAGGTCACAGATACGCAGTATTTT
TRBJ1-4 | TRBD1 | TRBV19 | CASSKGQVREKLFF | TGTGCCAGTAGTAAGGGACAGGTTCGTGAAAAACTGTTTTTT
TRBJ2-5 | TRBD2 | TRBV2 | CASFSGRGRKTQYF | TGTGCCAGCTTTAGCGGGAGGGGGCGCAAGACCCAGTACTTC
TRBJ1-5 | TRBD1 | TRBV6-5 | CASSFNRGYQPQHF | TGTGCCAGCAGTTTTAACAGGGGATATCAGCCCCAGCATTTT
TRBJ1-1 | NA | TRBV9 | CASSVERETGILTSTEAFF | TGTGCCAGCAGCGTAGAACGTGAAACAGGGATCCTAACGTCGACTGAAGCTTTCTTT
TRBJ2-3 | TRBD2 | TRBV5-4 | CASSLEAGGLTDTQYF | TGTGCCAGCAGCTTGGAAGCGGGGGGACTCACAGATACGCAGTATTTT
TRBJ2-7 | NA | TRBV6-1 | CASSLRSFYEQYF | TGTGCCAGCAGTTTGAGATCCTTCTACGAGCAGTACTTC
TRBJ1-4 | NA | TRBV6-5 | CASGQRENEKLFF | TGTGCCAGTGGCCAGCGCGAGAATGAAAAACTGTTTTTT
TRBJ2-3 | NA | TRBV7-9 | CASSPRRGTDTQYF | TGTGCCAGCAGCCCGCGGAGGGGCACAGATACGCAGTATTTT
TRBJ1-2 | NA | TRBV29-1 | CSAPLDSTDYGYTF | TGCAGCGCCCCCCTGGACAGTACTGACTATGGCTACACCTTC
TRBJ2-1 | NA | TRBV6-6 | CASSYRTASNEQFF | TGTGCCAGCAGTTATAGGACAGCAAGCAATGAGCAGTTCTTC
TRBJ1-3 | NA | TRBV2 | CASSPRESGNTIYF | TGTGCCAGCAGTCCGAGGGAGTCTGGAAACACCATATATTTT
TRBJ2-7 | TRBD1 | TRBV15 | CATSRPLQGPTWGAQYF | TGTGCCACCAGCAGACCCTTACAGGGGCCGACGTGGGGTGCGCAGTACTTC
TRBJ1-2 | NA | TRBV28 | CASSFGGTDGYTF | TGTGCCAGCAGTTTCGGAGGGACCGACGGCTACACCTTC
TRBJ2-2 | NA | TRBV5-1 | CASSLPQQGDTGELFF | TGCGCCAGCAGCTTGCCTCAACAGGGCGACACCGGGGAGCTGTTTTTT
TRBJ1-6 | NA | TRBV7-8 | CASSLVTGNSPLHF | TGTGCCAGCAGCTTAGTAACGGGTAATTCACCCCTCCACTTT
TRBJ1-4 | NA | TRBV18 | CASSTRRDENEKLFF | TGTGCCAGCTCAACGAGGAGGGATGAAAATGAAAAACTGTTTTTT
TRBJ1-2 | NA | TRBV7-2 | CASSLVAGNLGGYTF | TGTGCCAGCAGCTTAGTAGCAGGGAATCTGGGTGGCTACACCTTC
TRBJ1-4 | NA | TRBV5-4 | CASSLGGDSNEKLFF | TGTGCCAGCAGCTTGGGAGGAGACAGTAATGAAAAACTGTTTTTT
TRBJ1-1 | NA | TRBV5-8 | CASSFTGNTEAFF | TGTGCCAGCAGTTTTACAGGGAACACTGAAGCTTTCTTT
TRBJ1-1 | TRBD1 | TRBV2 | CASEETGSFEAFF | TGTGCCAGCGAGGAGACAGGGAGTTTTGAAGCTTTCTTT
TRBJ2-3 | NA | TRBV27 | CASSFRGAGNTDTQYF | TGTGCCAGCAGTTTCCGGGGGGCTGGGAACACAGATACGCAGTATTTT